This TCR beta chain stems from a study of response to subunit inactivated influenza vaccine. Study outcomes and limitations: Seasonal influenza vaccination, on each occasion, was suggested by the authors to recruit few new T cells.

Per germline, CDR1 MGHDK and CDR2 SYGVNS. The V segment lost 6 bases and the J segment 3 bases; nucleotides outside the gene matches: 11. The length of the CDR3 is 15 residues. TCRdb passed the RT-PCR reads through MiXCR, listing each CDR3 protein once. The repertoire includes over 450,000 distinct CDR3 sequences, 10% to 15% of them detected once, and over 10% sits in the top ten. The table lists this clonotype with many counts. Its antigen remains unknown. The rearrangement uses TRBV25-1 and TRBJ2-7, with TRBD1 matching over 7 bases. Sequencing was performed on PBMCs from blood, taken about 6 weeks after vaccination. This receptor was taken from a man over 45 who received an inactivated influenza vaccine. The CDR3 loop reads CASSAPGQVNYEQYF. The CDR3 DNA reads as TGTGCCAGCAGCGCGCCCGGACAGGTTAACTACGAGCAGTACTTC.